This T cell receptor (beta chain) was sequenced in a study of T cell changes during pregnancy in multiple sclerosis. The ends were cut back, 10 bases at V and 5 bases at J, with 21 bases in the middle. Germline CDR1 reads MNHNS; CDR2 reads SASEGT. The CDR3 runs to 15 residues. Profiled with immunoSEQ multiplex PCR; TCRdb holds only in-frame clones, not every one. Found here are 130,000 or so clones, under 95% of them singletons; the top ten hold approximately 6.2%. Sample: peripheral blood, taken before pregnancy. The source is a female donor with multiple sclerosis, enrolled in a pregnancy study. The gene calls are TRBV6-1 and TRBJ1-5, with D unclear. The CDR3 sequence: CATTWGPEDYQPQHF. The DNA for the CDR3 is TGTGCCACCACCTGGGGTCCGGAGGATTATCAGCCCCAGCATTTT.